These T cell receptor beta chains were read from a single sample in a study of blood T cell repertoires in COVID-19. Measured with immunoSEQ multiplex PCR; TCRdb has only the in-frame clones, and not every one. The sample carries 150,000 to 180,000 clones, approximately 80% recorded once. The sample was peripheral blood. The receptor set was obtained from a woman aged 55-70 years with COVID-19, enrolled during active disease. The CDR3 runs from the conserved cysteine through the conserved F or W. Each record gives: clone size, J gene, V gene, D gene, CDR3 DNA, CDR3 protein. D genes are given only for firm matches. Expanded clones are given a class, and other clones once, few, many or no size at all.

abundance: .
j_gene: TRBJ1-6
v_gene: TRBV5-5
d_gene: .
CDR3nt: TGTGCCAGCAGCTTGTTCGCTGAGGCAGGGTCTTCACCCCTCCACTTT
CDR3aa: CASSLFAEAGSSPLHF

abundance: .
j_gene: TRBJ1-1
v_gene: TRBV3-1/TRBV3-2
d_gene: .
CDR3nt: TGTGCCAGCACAAAGATCGGGGGTGCCATGAAAGCTTTCTTT
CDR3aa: CASTKIGGAMKAFF

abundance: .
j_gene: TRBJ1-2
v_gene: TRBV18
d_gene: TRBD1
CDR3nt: TGTGCCAGCTCAACGGGACAGGGGGCTGAACTCTATGGCTACACCTTC
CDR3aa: CASSTGQGAELYGYTF

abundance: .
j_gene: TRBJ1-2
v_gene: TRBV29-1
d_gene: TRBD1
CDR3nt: TGCAGCGTTTGGGACAGGGTTTCGGATGGCTACACCTTC
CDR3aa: CSVWDRVSDGYTF

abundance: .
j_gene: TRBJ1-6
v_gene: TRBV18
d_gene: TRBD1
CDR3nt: TGTGCCAGCTCACTACAGGGGGCTGTTTATAATTCACCCCTCCACTTT
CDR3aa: CASSLQGAVYNSPLHF

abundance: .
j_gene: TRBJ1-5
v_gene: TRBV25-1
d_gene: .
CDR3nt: TGTGCCAGCAGTGGGACAGGCAATCAGCCCCAGCATTTT
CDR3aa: CASSGTGNQPQHF

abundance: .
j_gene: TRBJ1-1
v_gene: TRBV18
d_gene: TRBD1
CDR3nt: TGTGCCAGCTCACCAATGGCGGGACAGAAGAACACTGAAGCTTTCTTT
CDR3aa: CASSPMAGQKNTEAFF

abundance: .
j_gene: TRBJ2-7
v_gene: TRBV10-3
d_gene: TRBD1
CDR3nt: TGTGCCATTGACAGGGGTAACTACGAGCAGTACTTC
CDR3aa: CAIDRGNYEQYF

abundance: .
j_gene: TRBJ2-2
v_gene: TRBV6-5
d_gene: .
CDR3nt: TGTGCCAGCAGTTACGGGGCAGGGACCGGGGAGCTGTTTTTT
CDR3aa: CASSYGAGTGELFF

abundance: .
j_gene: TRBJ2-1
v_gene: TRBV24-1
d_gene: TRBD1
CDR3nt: TGTGCCACCAGTGATCCAGGGGGTGAGCAGTTCTTC
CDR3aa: CATSDPGGEQFF

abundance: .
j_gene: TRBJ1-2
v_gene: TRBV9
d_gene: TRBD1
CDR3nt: TGTGCCAGCAGCCCCACCGGGACAGCAGCATCCGGCTACACCTTC
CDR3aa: CASSPTGTAASGYTF

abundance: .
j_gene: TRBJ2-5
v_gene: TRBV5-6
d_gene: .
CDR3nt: TGTGCCAGCAGCGGGGGGACAGCGACGGGAGGGTCAGAGACCCAGTACTTC
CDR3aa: CASSGGTATGGSETQYF

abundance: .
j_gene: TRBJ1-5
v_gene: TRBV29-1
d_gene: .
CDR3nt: TGCAGCGTTGAGTGGGGGGGCAATCAGCCCCAGCATTTT
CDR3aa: CSVEWGGNQPQHF

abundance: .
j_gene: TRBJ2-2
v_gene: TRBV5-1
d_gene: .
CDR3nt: TGCGCCAGCACCTTCGACACCGGGGAGCTGTTTTTT
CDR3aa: CASTFDTGELFF

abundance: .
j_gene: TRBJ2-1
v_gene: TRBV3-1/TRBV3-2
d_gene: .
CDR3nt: TGTGCCAGCACCCCCGGAGTCTCCTACAATGAGCAGTTCTTC
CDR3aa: CASTPGVSYNEQFF

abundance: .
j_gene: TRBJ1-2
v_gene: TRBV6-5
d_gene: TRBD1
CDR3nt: TGTGCCAGCAGTAGGACAGGGGGTCTTGGCTACACCTTC
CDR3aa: CASSRTGGLGYTF

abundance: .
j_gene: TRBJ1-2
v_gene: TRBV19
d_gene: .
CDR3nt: TGTGCCAGTAGTATAGGAGGGATTCTGGATGGCTACACCTTC
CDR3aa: CASSIGGILDGYTF

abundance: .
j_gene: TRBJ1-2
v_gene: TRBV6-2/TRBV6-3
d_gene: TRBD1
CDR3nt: TGTGCCAGCAGTCAACTAGACAGGGGGTCGGGAGGCTACACCTTC
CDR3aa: CASSQLDRGSGGYTF

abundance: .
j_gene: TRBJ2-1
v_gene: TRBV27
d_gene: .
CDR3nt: TGTGCCAGCAGTTTATCGGACTTCCTCAATGAGCAGTTCTTC
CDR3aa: CASSLSDFLNEQFF

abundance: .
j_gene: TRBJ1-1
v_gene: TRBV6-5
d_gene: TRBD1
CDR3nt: TGTGCCAGCCAAGAAGGGGGCTACACTGAAGCTTTCTTT
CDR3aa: CASQEGGYTEAFF

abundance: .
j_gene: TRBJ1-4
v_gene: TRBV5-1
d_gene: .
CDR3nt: TGCGCCAGCAGCTTTTCAACAACAACTAATGAAAAACTGTTTTTT
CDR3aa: CASSFSTTTNEKLFF

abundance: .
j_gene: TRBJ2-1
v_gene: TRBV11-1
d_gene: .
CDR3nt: TGTGCCAGCAGTTTCCGTCGCGGGAACAATGAGCAGTTCTTC
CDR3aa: CASSFRRGNNEQFF

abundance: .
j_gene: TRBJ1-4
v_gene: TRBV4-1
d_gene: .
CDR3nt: TGCGCCAGCAGCCAGGGCCGTGCTGGCCTTAATGAAAAACTGTTTTTT
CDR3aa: CASSQGRAGLNEKLFF

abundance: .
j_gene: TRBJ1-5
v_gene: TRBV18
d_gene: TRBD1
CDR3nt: TGTGCCAGCTCAACAGGGGGCCCGAATCAGCCCCAGCATTTT
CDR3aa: CASSTGGPNQPQHF

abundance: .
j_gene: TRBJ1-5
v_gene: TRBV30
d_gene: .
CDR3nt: TGTGCCTGGAGTGTATTTACAGGGCGTCAGCCCCAGCATTTT
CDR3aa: CAWSVFTGRQPQHF

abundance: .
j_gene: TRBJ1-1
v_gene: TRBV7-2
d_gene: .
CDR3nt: TGTGCCAGCAGCCCTCAGGGGAACACTGAAGCTTTCTTT
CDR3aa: CASSPQGNTEAFF

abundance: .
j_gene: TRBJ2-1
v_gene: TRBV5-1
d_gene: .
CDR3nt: TGCGCCAGCAGCTTCCTCGACAGCATCTACAATGAGCAGTTCTTC
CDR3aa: CASSFLDSIYNEQFF

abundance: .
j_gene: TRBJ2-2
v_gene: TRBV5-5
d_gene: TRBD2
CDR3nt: TGTGCCAGCAGCTCTCTGACTAGCGGGGGGGCTAGCGGGGAGCTGTTTTTT
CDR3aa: CASSSLTSGGASGELFF

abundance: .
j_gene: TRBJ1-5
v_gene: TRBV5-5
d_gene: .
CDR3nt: TGTGCCAGCAGCTATCAGGGGCAGGGTCAGCCCCAGCATTTT
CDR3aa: CASSYQGQGQPQHF

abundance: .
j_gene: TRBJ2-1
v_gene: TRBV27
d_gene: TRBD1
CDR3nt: TGTGCCAGCAGCGGACAGGGCTATGAGCAGTTCTTC
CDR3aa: CASSGQGYEQFF

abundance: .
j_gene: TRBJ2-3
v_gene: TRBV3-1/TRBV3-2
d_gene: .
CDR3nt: TGTGCCAGCAGCCCTAGAACCGGGGTAGCGATGGATACGCAGTATTTT
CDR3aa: CASSPRTGVAMDTQYF

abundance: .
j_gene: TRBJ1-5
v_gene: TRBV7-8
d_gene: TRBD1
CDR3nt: TGTGCCAGCAGCCGACGCCCCTCGGACAGGGTAGGCAGTCAGCCCCAGCATTTT
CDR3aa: CASSRRPSDRVGSQPQHF

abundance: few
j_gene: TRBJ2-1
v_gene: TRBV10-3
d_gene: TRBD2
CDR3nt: TGTGCCATCAGCCCGACTAGCGGAGATAATGAGCAGTTCTTC
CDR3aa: CAISPTSGDNEQFF

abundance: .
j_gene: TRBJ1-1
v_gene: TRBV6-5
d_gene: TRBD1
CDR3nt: TGTGCCAGCAGATACCCGGACAGGGTGAACACTGAAGCTTTCTTT
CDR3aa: CASRYPDRVNTEAFF

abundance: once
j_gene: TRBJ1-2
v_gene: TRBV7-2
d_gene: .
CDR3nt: TGTGCCAGCAGCACACGGCACGGGGTTGGTGGCTACACCTTC
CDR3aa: CASSTRHGVGGYTF

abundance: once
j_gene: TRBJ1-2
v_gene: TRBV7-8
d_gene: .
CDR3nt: TGTGCCAGCAGCCCTGTACGGGGGGGCTATGGCTACACCTTC
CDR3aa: CASSPVRGGYGYTF

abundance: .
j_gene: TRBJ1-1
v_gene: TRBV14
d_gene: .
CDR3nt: TGTGCCAGCAGCCAAGCTAAGGCGGGGTCTGAAGCTTTCTTT
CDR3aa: CASSQAKAGSEAFF

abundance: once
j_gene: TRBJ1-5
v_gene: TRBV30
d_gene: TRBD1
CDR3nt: TGTGCCTGGAGTTCTGGACAGGGTCGGGGACAGCCCCAGCATTTT
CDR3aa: CAWSSGQGRGQPQHF

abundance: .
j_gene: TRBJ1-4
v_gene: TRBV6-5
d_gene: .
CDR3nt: TGTGCCAGCAGTTACACGGGGGGGGAAAAACTGTTTTTT
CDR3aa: CASSYTGGEKLFF

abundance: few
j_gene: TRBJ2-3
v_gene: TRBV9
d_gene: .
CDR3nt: TGTGCCAGCAGCGTTAGTGCGGATACGCAGTATTTT
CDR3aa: CASSVSADTQYF

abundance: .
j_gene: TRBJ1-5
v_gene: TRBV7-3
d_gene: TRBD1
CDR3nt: TGTGCCAGCAGCTCGGGGACAGGGAAGCAGCCCCAGCATTTT
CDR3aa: CASSSGTGKQPQHF

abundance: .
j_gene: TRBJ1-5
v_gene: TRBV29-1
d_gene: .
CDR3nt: TGCAGCGTCGGTGGAGGTTATAGCAATCAGCCCCAGCATTTT
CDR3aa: CSVGGGYSNQPQHF

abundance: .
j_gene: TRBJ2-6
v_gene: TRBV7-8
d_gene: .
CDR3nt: TGTGCCAGCAGCTTACCGTCTGGGGCCAACGTCCTGACTTTC
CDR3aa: CASSLPSGANVLTF

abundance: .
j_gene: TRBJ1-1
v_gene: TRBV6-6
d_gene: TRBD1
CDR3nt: TGTGCCAGCAGTTCCGGGACAGGGATAAATACTGAAGCTTTCTTT
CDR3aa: CASSSGTGINTEAFF